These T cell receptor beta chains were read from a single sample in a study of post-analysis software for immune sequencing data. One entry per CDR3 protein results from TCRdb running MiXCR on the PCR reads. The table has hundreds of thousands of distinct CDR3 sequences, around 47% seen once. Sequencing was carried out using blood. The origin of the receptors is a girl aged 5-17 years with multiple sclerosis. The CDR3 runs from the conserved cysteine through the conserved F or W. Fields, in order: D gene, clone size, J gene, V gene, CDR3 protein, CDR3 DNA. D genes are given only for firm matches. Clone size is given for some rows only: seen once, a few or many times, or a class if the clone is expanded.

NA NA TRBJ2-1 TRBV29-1 CSVEDPKTSLYNEQFF TGCAGCGTTGAAGATCCGAAGACTAGTCTCTACAATGAGCAGTTCTTC
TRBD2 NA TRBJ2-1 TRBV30 CTWEGASGGTTQFF TGTACCTGGGAAGGGGCTAGCGGGGGTACCACGCAGTTCTTC
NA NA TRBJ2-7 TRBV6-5 CASSYSEVQNYEQYF TGTGCCAGCAGTTACTCCGAAGTTCAGAACTACGAGCAGTACTTC
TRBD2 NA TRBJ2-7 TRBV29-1 CSVKLAGGYEQYF TGCAGCGTTAAACTAGCGGGAGGCTACGAGCAGTACTTC
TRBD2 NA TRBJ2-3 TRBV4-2 CASSSSGTSDTDTQYF TGTGCCAGCAGTTCCTCCGGGACTAGCGATACAGATACGCAGTATTTT
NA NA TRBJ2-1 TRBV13 CASSPDGGEQFF TGTGCCAGCAGCCCAGACGGGGGTGAGCAGTTCTTC
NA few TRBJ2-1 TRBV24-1 CATPHGPTMYEQFF TGTGCCACGCCCCACGGGCCGACAATGTACGAGCAGTTCTTC
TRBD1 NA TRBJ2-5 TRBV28 CASSFRGGKTQYF TGTGCCAGCAGTTTCCGAGGGGGCAAGACCCAGTACTTC
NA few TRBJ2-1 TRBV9 CASSIRLNEQFF TGTGCCAGCAGTATCAGGCTCAATGAGCAGTTCTTC
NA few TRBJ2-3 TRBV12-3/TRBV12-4 CVSRPISDTQYF TGTGTCAGCAGGCCTATCTCAGATACGCAGTATTTT
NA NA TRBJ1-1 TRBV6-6 CASSYGRPMNTEAFF TGTGCCAGCAGTTATGGGAGGCCCATGAACACTGAAGCTTTCTTT
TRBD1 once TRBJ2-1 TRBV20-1 CSALLGQGTGNEQFF TGCAGTGCCTTACTTGGACAGGGTACGGGGAATGAGCAGTTCTTC
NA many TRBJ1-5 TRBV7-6 CASSPGGGQPQHF TGTGCCAGCAGCCCTGGCGGAGGGCAGCCCCAGCATTTT
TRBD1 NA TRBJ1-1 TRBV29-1 CSVIGQGASTEAFF TGCAGCGTTATAGGGCAGGGGGCTTCCACTGAAGCTTTCTTT
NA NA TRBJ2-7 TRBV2 CASEGRDLTYEQYF TGTGCCAGCGAGGGTAGGGACCTCACCTACGAGCAGTACTTC
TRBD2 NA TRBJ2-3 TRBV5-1 CASSLDPGTSGGSTQYF TGCGCCAGCAGCTTGGACCCCGGGACTAGCGGGGGTAGTACGCAGTATTTT
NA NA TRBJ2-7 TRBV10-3 CAIRGDQGYEQYF TGTGCCATCAGGGGTGATCAGGGCTACGAGCAGTACTTC
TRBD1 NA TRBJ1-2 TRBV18 CASSPGQERGYTF TGTGCCAGCTCACCTGGACAGGAACGGGGCTACACCTTC
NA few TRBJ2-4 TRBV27 CASKGTWGAGAKNIQYF TGTGCCAGCAAAGGGACGTGGGGGGCCGGAGCCAAAAACATTCAGTACTTC
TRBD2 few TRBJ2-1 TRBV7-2 CASSSGGDNEQFF TGTGCCAGCAGCTCGGGAGGGGACAATGAGCAGTTCTTC
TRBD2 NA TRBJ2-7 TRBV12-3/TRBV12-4 CASRGLAGAYEQYF TGTGCCAGCAGGGGACTAGCGGGAGCCTACGAGCAGTACTTC
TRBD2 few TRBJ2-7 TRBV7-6 CASSLVKAGVIHEQYF TGTGCCAGCAGCTTAGTTAAAGCGGGAGTGATCCACGAGCAGTACTTC
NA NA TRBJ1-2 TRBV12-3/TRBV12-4 CASSSAGRRYGYTF TGTGCCAGCTCTTCAGCGGGGCGGAGATATGGCTACACCTTC
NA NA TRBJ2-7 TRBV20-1 CSARPPMRAGTFDEQYF TGCAGTGCTAGGCCCCCCATGCGGGCAGGAACTTTCGACGAGCAGTACTTC
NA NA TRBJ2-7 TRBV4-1 CASSPTGGGPYEQYF TGCGCCAGCAGCCCGACGGGAGGGGGCCCCTACGAGCAGTACTTC
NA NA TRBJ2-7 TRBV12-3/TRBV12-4 CASSLRLPLGGEQYF TGTGCCAGCAGTTTAAGACTTCCCCTCGGAGGCGAGCAGTACTTC